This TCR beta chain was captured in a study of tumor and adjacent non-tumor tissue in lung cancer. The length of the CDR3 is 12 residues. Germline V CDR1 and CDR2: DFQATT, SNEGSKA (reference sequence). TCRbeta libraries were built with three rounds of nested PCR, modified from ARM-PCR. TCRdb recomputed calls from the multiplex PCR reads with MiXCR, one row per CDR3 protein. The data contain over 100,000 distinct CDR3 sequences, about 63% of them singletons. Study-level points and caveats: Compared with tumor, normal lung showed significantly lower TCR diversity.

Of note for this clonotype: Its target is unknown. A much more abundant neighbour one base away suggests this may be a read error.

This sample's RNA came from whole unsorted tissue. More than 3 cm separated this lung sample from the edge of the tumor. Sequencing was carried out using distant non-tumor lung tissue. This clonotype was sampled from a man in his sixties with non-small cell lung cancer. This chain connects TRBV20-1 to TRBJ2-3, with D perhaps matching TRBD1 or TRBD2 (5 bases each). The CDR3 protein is CSARALGDTRYF. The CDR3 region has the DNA TGCAGTGCTCGGGCCCTGGGGGATACGCGGTATTTT.